This TCR beta chain is drawn from a study of T cell responses to AZD1222 COVID-19 vaccine. TCRdb keeps only in-frame clones here, not all; method: immunoSEQ multiplex PCR. The sample carries about 150,000 clones, about 89% recorded once. With 6 bases removed from V and 3 bases from J, the gap between germline ends came to 11 bases. Germline loops: CDR1 MDHEN, CDR2 SYDVKM. This CDR3 is built from 14 residues. The genes are TRBV28 and TRBJ2-2; tentatively, D is TRBD1 (5 bases). This clonotype originated in an adult who received the AZD1222 COVID-19 vaccine. The sample in question was peripheral blood, obtained 28 days after the second AZD1222 dose. The CDR3 DNA reads as TGTGCCAGCAGCCGGACACTCTACACCGGGGAGCTGTTTTTT. It yields the protein CASSRTLYTGELFF.